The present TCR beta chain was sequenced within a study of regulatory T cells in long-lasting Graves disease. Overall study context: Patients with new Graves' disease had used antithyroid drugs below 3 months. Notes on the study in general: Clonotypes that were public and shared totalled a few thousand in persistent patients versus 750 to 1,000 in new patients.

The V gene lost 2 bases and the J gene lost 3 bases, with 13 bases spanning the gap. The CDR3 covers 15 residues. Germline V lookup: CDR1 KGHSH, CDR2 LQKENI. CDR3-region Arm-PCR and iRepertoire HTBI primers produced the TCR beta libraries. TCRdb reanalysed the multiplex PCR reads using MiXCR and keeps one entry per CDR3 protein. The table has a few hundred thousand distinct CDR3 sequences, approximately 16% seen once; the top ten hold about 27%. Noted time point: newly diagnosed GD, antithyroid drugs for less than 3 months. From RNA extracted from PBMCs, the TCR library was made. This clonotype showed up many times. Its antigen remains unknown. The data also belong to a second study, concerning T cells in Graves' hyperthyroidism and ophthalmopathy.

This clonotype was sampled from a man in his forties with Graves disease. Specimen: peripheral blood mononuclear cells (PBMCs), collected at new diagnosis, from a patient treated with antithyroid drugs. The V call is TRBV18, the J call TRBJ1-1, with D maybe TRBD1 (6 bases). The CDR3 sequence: CASSPITGLDTEAFF. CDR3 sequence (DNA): TGTGCCAGCTCACCAATCACAGGGCTCGACACTGAAGCTTTCTTT.